This record looks at one TCR beta chain sequence and its context. The data derive from a study of Ad26.COV2.S vaccination and SARS-CoV-2 variants. The protocol was immunoSEQ multiplex PCR, while the TCRdb copy is restricted to in-frame clones and leaves out a portion. The table shows roughly 700,000 clones, with approximately 88% occurring only once. The CDR3 has 15 amino acids. Trimming at V came to 4 bases and at J to 3 bases, leaving 8 bases not matched to a gene. Germline loops: CDR1 LGHNA, CDR2 YNFKEQ. Treatment described: 15 to 20 received Ad26.COV2.S at low or high dose, single or two shots; 5 received placebo; per-sample allocation not given. It was on day 63 after the first vaccine or placebo injection that samples were taken. Recruitment in Boston yielded a donor of adult age, 18-55 years.

The sequence was collected from a person aged 18-60 years who received the Ad26.COV2.S COVID-19 vaccine or a placebo. The sample here was peripheral blood, taken in a trial of Ad26.COV2.S vaccine versus placebo. The rearrangement links TRBV4-2 to TRBJ2-5; 7 bases agree with TRBD1. The CDR3: CASSRPGQSKETQYF. The CDR3 DNA reads TGTGCCAGCAGCCGACCGGGACAGTCAAAAGAGACCCAGTACTTC.